Below are 21 T cell receptor beta chains sequenced from a single sample in a study of shared clonotypes between healthy human individuals. Profiling relied on immunoSEQ multiplex PCR, and the TCRdb table lists in-frame clones only, not all of them. The table shows some 1.5 million clones, with roughly 96% occurring only once. The sequenced sample consisted of naive CD4+ T cells sorted from blood. The subset: CD45RA+ positively selected. The receptors here all came from a young man in good health.

The chain uses TRBV28 and TRBJ1-1; the D gene is possibly TRBD1 (5 bases). The CDR3 loop spans 13 amino acids. The V gene lost 5 bases and the J gene lost 5 bases, with 12 bases spanning the gap. CDR1 and CDR2 from the germline V gene are MDHEN and SYDVKM. The CDR3 DNA follows: TGTGCCAGCAGTGTATTGGGGGGGACTGAAGCTTTCTTT. It codes for CASSVLGGTEAFF. Full variable domain (missing parts from reference TRBV28 and TRBJ1-1): DVKVTQSSRYLVKRTGEKVFLECVQDMDHENMFWYRQDPGLGLRLIYFSYDVKMKEKGDIPEGYSVSREKKERFSLILESASTNQTSMYLCASSVLGGTEAFFGQGTRLTVV.

CDR3 region: CASSVAFGRGVGNTIYF. In DNA, the CDR3 is TGTGCCAGCAGCGTAGCCTTCGGCAGGGGGGTCGGGAACACCATATATTTT. V is TRBV9 and J is TRBJ1-3, with 7 bases lining up with TRBD1. This CDR3 spans 17 amino acids. Germline-derived CDR1 and CDR2 are SGDLS and YYNGEE. The V and J ends lost 0 bases and 7 bases, in that order; junction bases with no gene match: 13.

The chain has TRBV11-2 and TRBJ2-7; 8 positions match TRBD2. J was trimmed by 0 bases and V by 6 bases; bases with no gene match: 7. Germline lookup yields CDR1 SGHAT and CDR2 FQNNGV. The CDR3 is 15 amino acids. The CDR3 DNA reads as TGTGCCAGCAGACCATTTAGCGGGAACTCCTACGAGCAGTACTTC. This sequence encodes CASRPFSGNSYEQYF.

As regards this clone: A read error may produce the germline difference seen at one junction end. The same CDR3 can be traced to other DNA sequences in this sample. The chain links TRBV19 to TRBJ2-3; TRBD2 matches at 8 bases. The CDR3 runs 14 residues. Germline lookup yields CDR1 LNHDA and CDR2 SQIVND (reference sequence). CDR3: CASSTRTSTDTQYF. DNA of the CDR3: TGTGCCAGTAGTACGAGGACTAGCACGGATACGCAGTATTTT.

The genes are TRBV2 and TRBJ2-1, with D hard to call. The V gene's germline CDR1 is SNHLY and CDR2 FYNNEI. V dropped 0 bases and J dropped 8 bases, with 14 bases sitting between them. The CDR3 extends over 15 amino acids. CDR3 nucleotides: TGTGCCAGCAGTGAAGCGCGGTCCACCTGGCATGAGCAGTTCTTC. Amino acids: CASSEARSTWHEQFF.

V gene TRBV9 combines with J gene TRBJ2-2; TRBD2 aligns across 8 bases. V was clipped by 3 bases and J by 5 bases; unmatched bases: 0. CDR1 SGDLS and CDR2 YYNGEE come from the germline V gene. The CDR3 has 13 residues. The CDR3 DNA reads as TGTGCCAGCAGCGGACTAGCGACCGGGGAGCTGTTTTTT. Translated, it gives CASSGLATGELFF.

About this clone itself: Other DNA variants within this sample encode the same CDR3. V is TRBV18 and J is TRBJ2-5; the D is unclear. Germline lookup yields CDR1 KGHSH and CDR2 LQKENI. The V end was cut by 1 base, the J end by 5 bases, with 8 bases between. CDR3 length equals 13 residues. CDR3 sequence: CASSPQGLETQYF. CDR3 DNA sequence: TGTGCCAGCTCACCACAGGGTTTGGAGACCCAGTACTTC.

This chain's CDR3 is CASSPLTGVRNTEAFF. The CDR3 coding sequence is TGCGCCAGCAGCCCACTCACAGGGGTAAGGAACACTGAAGCTTTCTTT. The chain is built from TRBV5-1 and TRBJ1-1, with TRBD1 matching 7 bases. Germline V gives CDR1 SGHRS, CDR2 YFSETQ. The CDR3 is 16 amino acids. V lost 4 bases to trimming and J lost 1 base; unmatched junction nucleotides: 10.

This rearrangement joins TRBV6-5 to TRBJ2-7, with 7 positions matching TRBD1. There are 14 residues in the CDR3. V was clipped by 2 bases and J by 3 bases; unmatched bases: 4. The germline V gene has CDR1 MNHEY and CDR2 SVGAGI. This CDR3 is CASSYRAGGYEQYF. The CDR3 bases are TGTGCCAGCAGTTACAGGGCAGGGGGCTACGAGCAGTACTTC.

The chain combines TRBV7-9 with TRBJ2-4, with 7 bases matching TRBD2. Germline CDR1 SEHNR, CDR2 FQNEAQ (reference sequence). Trimming took 1 base from V and 0 from J; bases not matched to a gene: 6. The CDR3 has 17 amino acids. DNA of the CDR3: TGTGCCAGCAGCTTAGTTGCTAGCGGTCTAGCCAAAAACATTCAGTACTTC. Translated, it gives CASSLVASGLAKNIQYF.

The chain uses TRBV28 and TRBJ2-3; D ambiguous. The V and J ends lost 2 bases and 3 bases respectively, with 18 bases between them. Germline CDR1 and CDR2: MDHEN and SYDVKM. The CDR3 has 17 amino acids. The CDR3 region is CASSLPDQRQRTDTQYF. In DNA, the CDR3 is TGTGCCAGCAGTTTACCCGACCAACGGCAGAGAACAGATACGCAGTATTTT.

This clone was counted once. The chain couples TRBV7-2 to TRBJ1-5, with D perhaps matching TRBD1 (5 bases). The CDR3 sequence is 15 residues long. The V end lost 5 bases, the J end lost 3 bases, and 14 bases lay between the germline ends. In germline, CDR1 is SGHTA, CDR2 FQGNSA. The CDR3 region has the DNA TGTGCCAGCAGCGCCGGACACGTACCCAATCAGCCCCAGCATTTT. Its protein is CASSAGHVPNQPQHF.

The chain combines TRBV9 with TRBJ1-1; D not certain. Trimming took 0 bases from V and 1 from J, leaving 7 bases between them. CDR3 length: 14 amino acids. Germline assignment: CDR1 SGDLS and CDR2 YYNGEE. CDR3 sequence: CASSVAVSNTEAFF. DNA for the CDR3: TGTGCCAGCAGCGTAGCGGTCTCGAACACTGAAGCTTTCTTT.

The rearrangement joins TRBV7-3 to TRBJ2-2; 7 bases fit TRBD1. Trimming cost V 5 bases and J 6 bases; bases outside gene matches: 3. Germline V lookup: CDR1 SGHTA, CDR2 FQGTGA. This CDR3 is built from 13 residues. The CDR3: CASSPDRAGELFF. The DNA for the CDR3 is TGTGCCAGCAGCCCCGACAGGGCCGGGGAGCTGTTTTTT.

The chain employs TRBV9 and TRBJ2-4, with a possible D match to TRBD1 (6 bases). The CDR3 length is 14 residues. Looked up from germline, CDR1 is SGDLS and CDR2 is YYNGEE. V was shortened by 4 bases and J by 6 bases, with 14 bases between the two germline ends. CDR3 DNA sequence: TGTGCCAGCAGCTCAGGGACAAGGGTAAACATTCAGTACTTC. Its protein is CASSSGTRVNIQYF. Together with reference TRBV9 and TRBJ2-4, the CDR3 gives the full variable domain: DSGVTQTPKHLITATGQRVTLRCSPRSGDLSVYWYQQSLDQGLQFLIQYYNGEERAKGNILERFSAQQFPDLHSELNLSSLELGDSALYFCASSSGTRVNIQYFGAGTRLSVL.

The rearrangement uses TRBV5-1 and TRBJ2-7; D is possibly TRBD2 (5 bases). The V and J ends lost 4 bases and 2 bases respectively, with 13 bases between them. The CDR3 is 14 amino acids. Germline CDR1 is SGHRS and CDR2 is YFSETQ. The CDR3 loop reads CASSRHGNTYEQYF. As DNA, the CDR3 is TGCGCCAGCAGCCGCCACGGGAATACCTACGAGCAGTACTTC. The full variable domain, in which reference TRBV5-1 and TRBJ2-7 provide the parts outside the CDR3, is KAGVTQTPRYLIKTRGQQVTLSCSPISGHRSVSWYQQTPGQGLQFLFEYFSETQRNKGNFPGRFSGRQFSNSRSEMNVSTLELGDSALYLCASSRHGNTYEQYFGPGTRLTVT.

The J gene is TRBJ2-2, the V gene TRBV2; D is unresolved. V was trimmed by 6 bases and J by 4 bases, leaving 3 bases between them. Germline values: CDR1 SNHLY, CDR2 FYNNEI. The CDR3 is 11 residues long. The CDR3 protein is CASSRTGELFF. The CDR3 coding sequence is TGTGCCAGCAGCCGCACCGGGGAGCTGTTTTTT. The entire variable domain, with the rest obtained from reference TRBV2 and TRBJ2-2, is as follows: EPEVTQTPSHQVTQMGQEVILRCVPISNHLYFYWYRQILGQKVEFLVSFYNNEISEKSEIFDDQFSVERPDGSNFTLKIRSTKLEDSAMYFCASSRTGELFFGEGSRLTVL.

V gene TRBV7-9 combines with J gene TRBJ2-3, with 7 bases identical to TRBD1. Germline V lookup: CDR1 SEHNR, CDR2 FQNEAQ (reference sequence). The J segment lost 7 bases and the V segment lost 5 bases, leaving 6 bases of the junction unmatched. The CDR3 length is 13 residues. The CDR3 sequence is CASSPSGQYTQYF. The CDR3 bases are TGTGCCAGCAGCCCATCGGGACAGTATACGCAGTATTTT.

The rearrangement joins TRBV11-1 to TRBJ2-1; D remains unclear. The CDR3 extends over 13 amino acids. CDR1 SGHAT and CDR2 FQDESV come from the germline V gene (reference sequence). V was pared by 4 bases and J by 4 bases, with 8 bases between. In DNA, the CDR3 is TGTGCCAGCAGCTCCCGGAGTTACAATGAGCAGTTCTTC. Protein product: CASSSRSYNEQFF.

The chain is built from TRBV5-1 and TRBJ2-1; D gene uncertain. This CDR3 is 13 amino acids long. V was shortened by 3 bases and J by 6 bases, with 10 bases between the two germline ends. In germline, CDR1 is SGHRS, CDR2 YFSETQ. The CDR3 spells CASSSTVTNEQFF. The CDR3 DNA reads as TGCGCCAGCAGCTCCACAGTTACCAATGAGCAGTTCTTC. Looking up the rest from reference TRBV5-1 and TRBJ2-1 gives the full variable domain: KAGVTQTPRYLIKTRGQQVTLSCSPISGHRSVSWYQQTPGQGLQFLFEYFSETQRNKGNFPGRFSGRQFSNSRSEMNVSTLELGDSALYLCASSSTVTNEQFFGPGTRLTVL.

As concerns this clone: Without the conserved terminal phenylalanine or tryptophan, this CDR3 likely stems from a read error. The DNA is left out, because the CDR3 cannot be placed on it with certainty; the CDR3 is given as TCRdb lists it. This chain connects TRBV6-4 to TRBJ1-2. Germline CDR1 and CDR2: MRHNA and SNTAGT. Including both end residues, the CDR3 is 15 amino acids long. CDR3: CASTQERWGSNLVKV.